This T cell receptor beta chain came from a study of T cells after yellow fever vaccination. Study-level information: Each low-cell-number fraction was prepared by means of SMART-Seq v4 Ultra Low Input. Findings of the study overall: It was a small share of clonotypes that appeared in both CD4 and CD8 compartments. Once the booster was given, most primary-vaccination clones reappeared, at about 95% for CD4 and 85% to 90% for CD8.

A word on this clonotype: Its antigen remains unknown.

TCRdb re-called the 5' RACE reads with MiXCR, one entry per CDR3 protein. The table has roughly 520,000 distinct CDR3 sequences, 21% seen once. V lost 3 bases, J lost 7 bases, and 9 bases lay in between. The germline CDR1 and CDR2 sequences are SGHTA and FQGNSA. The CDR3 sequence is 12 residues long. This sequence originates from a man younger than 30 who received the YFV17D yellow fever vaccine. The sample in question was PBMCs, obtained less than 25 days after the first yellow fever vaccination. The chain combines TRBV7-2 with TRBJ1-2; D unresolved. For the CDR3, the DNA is TGTGCCAGCAGCTTCGGGGAAGGTGGCTACACCTTC. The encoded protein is CASSFGEGGYTF.